These 2 T cell receptor beta chains share one sample of origin, sequenced in a study of early T cells in non-severe SARS-CoV-2 infection (dated by TCRdb to the early 2020s). The receptor library was made with 5' RACE. The data were produced on a NextSeq 500. TCRdb reran the public reads through fastp at Q25 and MiXCR, keeping productive beta chains. CDR3 protein duplicates are merged, each entry listing the most common genes and DNA. Across this sample there are 69,000 or so distinct CDR3 sequences, with roughly 13% seen only once. The ten largest clonotypes hold about 5.2% of the sample. Specimen: whole blood. These receptors all stem from an adult who was a healthcare worker with PCR-confirmed SARS-CoV-2 infection or an uninfected control (not recorded which).

This clonotype was detected many times. V gene TRBV7-9 combines with J gene TRBJ2-5; TRBD1 matches 7 bases. Germline V gene lookup returns CDR1 SEHNR and CDR2 FQNEAQ (reference sequence). The CDR3 extends over 14 amino acids. V was pared by 1 base and J by 4 bases, with 3 bases of the junction left unmatched. CDR3 DNA sequence: TGTGCCAGCAGCTTAGTAGGGGGCCCAGAGACCCAGTACTTC. The encoded protein is CASSLVGGPETQYF.

Remarks on this clonotype: It may be a read error: a sequence one base away is much more abundant. The chain employs TRBV4-1 and TRBJ1-2; D is unclear. Germline V gene lookup returns CDR1 MGHRA and CDR2 YSYEKL. CDR3 size: 14 residues. The CDR3 loop reads CASGQDVQNYGYTF. CDR3 DNA sequence: TGCGCCAGCGGCCAAGATGTACAGAACTATGGCTACACCTTC.